This entry is about one T cell receptor (beta chain). These data originate in a study of blood T cell repertoires in COVID-19. The CDR3 contains 14 residues. V shed 5 bases and J 6 bases; nucleotides not matched to a gene: 5. Germline CDR1 is MDHEN and CDR2 is SYDVKM. Using immunoSEQ multiplex PCR, the repertoire was profiled, and TCRdb retains in-frame clones only, with some absent. The repertoire includes about 170,000 clones, roughly 93% of them detected once, and approximately 4.6% sits in the top ten. Sequencing was carried out using peripheral blood. This sequence was found in a man aged 18 to 35 with COVID-19, enrolled during active disease. J is TRBJ1-5 and V is TRBV28; 9 bases align to TRBD1. CDR3 DNA sequence: TGTGCCAGCAGTGGGACAGGGATAGGTCAGCCCCAGCATTTT. It translates to CASSGTGIGQPQHF. Using reference TRBV28 and TRBJ1-5 for the parts outside the CDR3, the full variable domain is DVKVTQSSRYLVKRTGEKVFLECVQDMDHENMFWYRQDPGLGLRLIYFSYDVKMKEKGDIPEGYSVSREKKERFSLILESASTNQTSMYLCASSGTGIGQPQHFGDGTRLSIL.